The following is a T cell receptor (beta chain) sequence with its context. Its antigen is undetermined. The sample is drawn from a study of OX40 agonist ivuxolimab in advanced cancers. General observations from the study: Some of the lowest clonal expansion was seen in partial responders at 0.1-3.0 mg/kg.

The CDR3 runs to 16 residues. Germline V gene lookup returns CDR1 SGHTA and CDR2 FQGNSA. Trimming took 5 bases from V and 2 from J; bases not matched to a gene: 6. Produced via immunoSEQ multiplex PCR; TCRdb's table is partial and in-frame only. The data show over 60,000 clones, roughly 82% seen once. The sample here was CD4+ or CD8+ T cells sorted from blood, taken in a trial of the OX40 agonist ivuxolimab. The receptor was derived from an adult with an advanced solid tumor such as melanoma, head and neck, liver or kidney cancer. J is TRBJ2-3 and V is TRBV7-2, with 11 positions matching TRBD2. The CDR3 region is CASSRRLAGTTDTQYF. The CDR3 coding sequence is TGTGCCAGCAGCCGAAGACTAGCGGGGACCACAGATACGCAGTATTTT.